This is a list of T cell receptor beta chains from one sample in a study of blood T cell repertoires in COVID-19. Method: immunoSEQ multiplex PCR; TCRdb's copy keeps in-frame clones and lacks some. The repertoire has some 57,000 clones, about 83% of them found once; the top ten carry approximately 25%. Sample: peripheral blood. The receptors derive from a woman of 80 years or more with acute or convalescent COVID-19. CDR3s include the opening cysteine and the closing phenylalanine or tryptophan. Fields, in order: J gene, V gene, clone size, D gene, CDR3 protein, CDR3 DNA. The D gene is left open where the match is weak. The size entry is marked missing in some rows and otherwise reads once, few, many or a size class.

>TRBJ1-2|TRBV7-2|NA|TRBD1
CASSTDRVSYGYTF
TGTGCCAGCAGCACCGACAGGGTTAGCTATGGCTACACCTTC
>TRBJ1-2|TRBV6-5|few|NA
CASSYSGTGNYGYTF
TGTGCCAGCAGTTACTCGGGAACAGGGAACTATGGCTACACCTTC
>TRBJ1-6|TRBV7-3|NA|NA
CASSKTNRDSPLHF
TGTGCCAGCAGCAAAACCAACAGGGATTCACCCCTCCACTTT
>TRBJ2-1|TRBV18|NA|TRBD2
CASSPSLLAPINEQFF
TGTGCCAGCTCACCATCTTTACTAGCGCCGATCAATGAGCAGTTCTTC
>TRBJ2-5|TRBV2|NA|NA
CASSEPPSYQETQYF
TGTGCCAGCAGTGAACCCCCCTCGTACCAAGAGACCCAGTACTTC
>TRBJ2-1|TRBV5-1|NA|NA
CASSLVGHPNNEQFF
TGCGCCAGCAGCTTGGTCGGACACCCAAACAATGAGCAGTTCTTC
>TRBJ1-1|TRBV11-1|NA|TRBD1
CASSLAGTGGPSSTEAFF
TGTGCCAGCAGCTTAGCCGGGACAGGGGGCCCCTCTAGCACTGAAGCTTTCTTT
>TRBJ2-2|TRBV7-8|NA|NA
CASTVFLTNTGELFF
TGTGCCAGCACCGTATTCCTAACGAACACCGGGGAGCTGTTTTTT
>TRBJ2-1|TRBV19|NA|TRBD1
CATTRDRYNEQFF
TGTGCCACCACCCGGGACAGGTACAATGAGCAGTTCTTC
>TRBJ1-2|TRBV30|NA|NA
CAWPLERVNYGYTF
TGTGCCTGGCCTTTAGAGAGAGTCAACTATGGCTACACCTTC
>TRBJ2-1|TRBV27|NA|TRBD2
CASRHRLAGQNEQFF
TGTGCCAGCAGACACAGACTAGCGGGACAGAATGAGCAGTTCTTC
>TRBJ2-5|TRBV24-1|NA|NA
CATSTPGAGTQYF
TGTGCCACCTCCACTCCAGGGGCTGGGACCCAGTACTTC
>TRBJ1-2|TRBV7-8|NA|NA
CASSSGQLDYGYTF
TGTGCCAGCAGCTCCGGACAGCTTGACTATGGCTACACCTTC
>TRBJ2-3|TRBV7-3|NA|NA
CASSFCQGYVDTQYF
TGTGCCAGCAGCTTTTGTCAGGGGTACGTAGATACGCAGTATTTT
>TRBJ1-1|TRBV18|NA|NA
CASSPRTLNTEAFF
TGTGCCAGCTCACCAAGGACACTGAACACTGAAGCTTTCTTT
>TRBJ2-7|TRBV5-1|NA|NA
CASSLTQGVYEQYF
TGCGCCAGCAGCTTAACGCAGGGCGTCTACGAGCAGTACTTC
>TRBJ2-1|TRBV10-1|NA|TRBD2
CASSESWASGTHEQFF
TGCGCCAGCAGTGAGTCGTGGGCTAGCGGGACCCATGAGCAGTTCTTC
>TRBJ1-1|TRBV7-3|NA|NA
CASSLNRNTEAFF
TGTGCCAGCAGCTTAAACAGGAACACTGAAGCTTTCTTT
>TRBJ1-1|TRBV18|once|NA
CASRESRGASTEAFF
TGTGCCAGCCGCGAGAGTCGGGGGGCGTCCACTGAAGCTTTCTTT
>TRBJ1-2|TRBV28|NA|TRBD1
CASSFGQGADYGYTF
TGTGCCAGCAGTTTCGGGCAGGGGGCTGACTATGGCTACACCTTC
>TRBJ1-1|TRBV28|NA|NA
CASIGRSRWTEAFF
TGTGCCAGCATCGGTCGATCCAGGTGGACTGAAGCTTTCTTT
>TRBJ1-5|TRBV11-2|NA|TRBD1
CASSLGTGGGRSNQPQHF
TGTGCCAGCAGCTTAGGGACAGGAGGGGGGCGAAGCAATCAGCCCCAGCATTTT
>TRBJ2-7|TRBV15|few|TRBD2
CATSRGLAGEYEQYF
TGTGCCACCAGCAGAGGACTAGCGGGGGAATACGAGCAGTACTTC
>TRBJ2-1|TRBV12-3/TRBV12-4|NA|NA
CASSLGQYNEQFF
TGTGCCAGCAGTTTGGGCCAATACAATGAGCAGTTCTTC
>TRBJ1-6|TRBV27|NA|NA
CASGRNNSPLHF
TGTGCCAGCGGCAGAAATAATTCACCCCTCCACTTT
>TRBJ1-1|TRBV11-2|NA|NA
CASRSLIRNTEAFF
TGTGCCAGCCGCTCTTTGATTAGGAACACTGAAGCTTTCTTT
>TRBJ1-3|TRBV18|NA|TRBD1
CASSPGQGSGNTIYF
TGTGCCAGCTCACCGGGACAGGGAAGTGGAAACACCATATATTTT
>TRBJ1-6|TRBV19|NA|NA
CASSIGQATASPLHF
TGTGCCAGTAGTATAGGTCAGGCGACGGCTTCACCCCTCCACTTT
>TRBJ2-7|TRBV28|NA|NA
CASSLSGRPPYEQYF
TGTGCCAGCAGTTTATCAGGCAGGCCTCCCTACGAGCAGTACTTC
>TRBJ2-1|TRBV5-6|NA|NA
CASSLGTAYNEQFF
TGTGCCAGCAGCTTGGGGACAGCCTACAATGAGCAGTTCTTC
>TRBJ1-1|TRBV11-2|NA|NA
CASSLGANTEAFF
TGTGCCAGCAGCTTAGGGGCGAACACTGAAGCTTTCTTT
>TRBJ2-7|TRBV27|NA|TRBD1
CVTGTGVIYEQYF
TGCGTGACTGGGACAGGGGTAATCTACGAGCAGTACTTC
>TRBJ1-1|TRBV5-1|NA|NA
CASSLGSGTEAFF
TGCGCCAGCAGCTTGGGGAGTGGCACTGAAGCTTTCTTT
>TRBJ2-3|TRBV3-1/TRBV3-2|NA|NA
CASSQWASGTDTQYF
TGTGCCAGCAGCCAATGGGCTAGCGGCACAGATACGCAGTATTTT
>TRBJ2-1|TRBV3-1/TRBV3-2|NA|TRBD2
CASSQELPGLGYNEQFF
TGTGCCAGCAGCCAAGAGTTGCCGGGACTAGGCTACAATGAGCAGTTCTTC
>TRBJ2-5|TRBV15|NA|TRBD2
CATSRVAGGQGETQYF
TGTGCCACCAGCAGGGTAGCGGGAGGCCAGGGGGAGACCCAGTACTTC
>TRBJ2-1|TRBV6-5|NA|TRBD2
CASRAGLAGYNEQFF
TGTGCCAGCAGAGCGGGGCTAGCGGGTTACAATGAGCAGTTCTTC
>TRBJ2-1|TRBV12-3/TRBV12-4|NA|TRBD1
CASRGTESKQFF
TGTGCCAGCAGGGGGACAGAGAGCAAGCAGTTCTTC
>TRBJ1-5|TRBV2|NA|NA
CASITGNQPQHF
TGTGCCAGCATAACAGGCAATCAGCCCCAGCATTTT
>TRBJ2-1|TRBV15|once|NA
CATSRESSSYNEQFF
TGTGCCACCAGCAGAGAGTCCAGCTCCTACAATGAGCAGTTCTTC
>TRBJ1-5|TRBV16|NA|NA
CASSQSSGNQPQHF
TGTGCCAGCAGCCAATCTTCGGGGAATCAGCCCCAGCATTTT
>TRBJ1-3|TRBV9|few|TRBD1
CASSARDRVSGNTIYF
TGTGCCAGCAGCGCCCGGGACAGAGTCTCTGGAAACACCATATATTTT
>TRBJ2-3|TRBV9|NA|TRBD1
CASSVGTGGAHTDTQYF
TGTGCCAGCAGCGTAGGGACAGGGGGGGCCCACACAGATACGCAGTATTTT